The rows below give T cell receptor beta chains drawn from one sample of a study of T cells in Graves' hyperthyroidism and ophthalmopathy. From the multiplex PCR reads, TCRdb called clonotypes with MiXCR, one entry per CDR3 protein. The top ten hold 10% to 12% of the sample, which has about 520,000 distinct CDR3 sequences, roughly 24% seen once. Sequenced: blood. The receptors here all came from a woman between 25 and 40 years old with Graves' ophthalmopathy. Each CDR3 is given with its conserved first and last residue. A D gene is named only where the DNA matches it firmly. Rows give clone size only sometimes, using once, few, many, or a class for an expanded clone.

CDR3: CSATDSPYGYTF; DNA: TGCAGTGCTACGGACAGCCCTTATGGCTACACCTTC; size: many; J: TRBJ1-2; V: TRBV20-1; D: .
CDR3: CTSSQTTGADQPQHF; DNA: TGTACCAGCTCACAAACGACAGGGGCGGATCAGCCCCAGCATTTT; size: .; J: TRBJ1-5; V: TRBV18; D: TRBD1
CDR3: CASSLVFDIGEETQYF; DNA: TGTGCCAGCAGCTTAGTGTTCGATATTGGAGAAGAGACCCAGTACTTC; size: few; J: TRBJ2-5; V: TRBV5-6; D: .
CDR3: CASSPAGVIDQPQHF; DNA: TGTGCCAGCAGTCCGGCAGGGGTAATTGATCAGCCCCAGCATTTT; size: few; J: TRBJ1-5; V: TRBV27; D: .
CDR3: CASSQHRVTNTEAFF; DNA: TGTGCCAGCAGCCAACATAGGGTGACGAACACTGAAGCTTTCTTT; size: .; J: TRBJ1-1; V: TRBV11-2; D: .
CDR3: CASSQDPVGAKNIQYF; DNA: TGCGCCAGCAGCCAAGATCCGGTGGGGGCCAAAAACATTCAGTACTTC; size: .; J: TRBJ2-4; V: TRBV4-1; D: .
CDR3: CASSDAYDRGAAGELFF; DNA: TGCGCCAGCAGTGATGCATACGACAGGGGTGCCGCCGGGGAGCTGTTTTTT; size: .; J: TRBJ2-2; V: TRBV10-1; D: TRBD1
CDR3: CSAGRTGATGELFF; DNA: TGCAGTGCTGGGCGGACAGGGGCAACCGGGGAGCTGTTTTTT; size: few; J: TRBJ2-2; V: TRBV20-1; D: TRBD1
CDR3: CASRERSGPPRTEAFF; DNA: TGTGCCAGCAGAGAGAGGAGTGGTCCCCCGAGGACTGAAGCTTTCTTT; size: .; J: TRBJ1-1; V: TRBV11-1; D: .
CDR3: CASSFRDRGLSGELFF; DNA: TGTGCCAGCAGCTTTAGGGACAGGGGGCTGTCCGGGGAGCTGTTTTTT; size: .; J: TRBJ2-2; V: TRBV7-8; D: TRBD1
CDR3: CSARDVRGNTGELFF; DNA: TGCAGTGCTAGAGATGTTAGGGGGAACACCGGGGAGCTGTTTTTT; size: many; J: TRBJ2-2; V: TRBV20-1; D: .
CDR3: CASSPYGQGANQPQHF; DNA: TGTGCCAGCAGCCCCTACGGACAGGGGGCCAATCAGCCCCAGCATTTT; size: many; J: TRBJ1-5; V: TRBV11-2; D: TRBD1
CDR3: CASSLTSGRYEQYF; DNA: TGTGCCAGCAGCTTAACTAGCGGGAGGTACGAGCAGTACTTC; size: .; J: TRBJ2-7; V: TRBV7-8; D: TRBD2
CDR3: CASSHRTYLNTEAFF; DNA: TGCGCCAGCAGCCACCGGACTTATTTGAACACTGAAGCTTTCTTT; size: many; J: TRBJ1-1; V: TRBV4-1; D: .
CDR3: CASSEGGGGVFGNTEAFF; DNA: TGTGCCAGCAGTGAAGGTGGTGGAGGGGTCTTTGGGAACACTGAAGCTTTCTTT; size: many; J: TRBJ1-1; V: TRBV25-1; D: .
CDR3: CASSYSQTQYF; DNA: TGTGCCAGCAGTTACTCGCAGACCCAGTACTTC; size: many; J: TRBJ2-5; V: TRBV6-2/TRBV6-3; D: .
CDR3: CASSTGQEGNTIYF; DNA: TGCGCCAGCAGCACGGGACAGGAAGGAAACACCATATATTTT; size: many; J: TRBJ1-3; V: TRBV5-1; D: TRBD1
CDR3: CASSLSAGATYGQYF; DNA: TGTGCCAGCAGTTTATCGGCAGGGGCTACCTACGGGCAGTACTTC; size: many; J: TRBJ2-7; V: TRBV28; D: .
CDR3: CASSLGSGAQQYF; DNA: TGCGCCAGCAGCTTGGGGTCAGGAGCGCAGCAGTACTTC; size: few; J: TRBJ2-7; V: TRBV5-1; D: .
CDR3: CASSPLDRGVTGELFF; DNA: TGTGCCAGCAGCCCCCTGGACAGGGGAGTGACCGGGGAGCTGTTTTTT; size: few; J: TRBJ2-2; V: TRBV14; D: TRBD1
CDR3: CASSPPVTGETQYF; DNA: TGTGCCAGCTCACCCCCGGTGACCGGAGAGACCCAGTACTTC; size: .; J: TRBJ2-5; V: TRBV18; D: .
CDR3: CASSASGTSDQETQYF; DNA: TGTGCCAGCAGCGCCTCCGGGACTAGCGACCAAGAGACCCAGTACTTC; size: many; J: TRBJ2-5; V: TRBV7-8; D: TRBD2
CDR3: CASTPSQGSGAGELFF; DNA: TGTGCCAGCACCCCGTCCCAGGGCAGTGGCGCCGGGGAGCTGTTTTTT; size: many; J: TRBJ2-2; V: TRBV9; D: .
CDR3: CASIDRGTEAFF; DNA: TGTGCCAGCATTGACCGGGGGACTGAAGCTTTCTTT; size: many; J: TRBJ1-1; V: TRBV6-1; D: .
CDR3: CASSSTGSTDTQYF; DNA: TGTGCCAGCAGTTCGACAGGTAGCACAGATACGCAGTATTTT; size: many; J: TRBJ2-3; V: TRBV6-5; D: .
CDR3: CASSDDRGRETQYF; DNA: TGTGCCAGCAGTGATGACAGGGGTCGAGAGACCCAGTACTTC; size: .; J: TRBJ2-5; V: TRBV2; D: TRBD1
CDR3: CASSDWQGKTQYF; DNA: TGTGCCAGCTCCGACTGGCAGGGGAAGACCCAGTACTTC; size: many; J: TRBJ2-5; V: TRBV7-6; D: .
CDR3: CASSLEGGFNRHEQYF; DNA: TGTGCCAGCAGTTTAGAGGGTGGGTTCAACCGGCACGAGCAGTACTTC; size: many; J: TRBJ2-7; V: TRBV27; D: .
CDR3: CAWNRGRDGYTF; DNA: TGTGCCTGGAACAGGGGGCGGGATGGCTACACCTTC; size: .; J: TRBJ1-2; V: TRBV30; D: TRBD1
CDR3: CASSLGRRGLQQEAFF; DNA: TGCGCCAGCAGCTTGGGACGAAGGGGGCTTCAACAAGAGGCTTTCTTT; size: .; J: TRBJ1-1; V: TRBV5-1; D: TRBD1
CDR3: CASSFDRVHQHF; DNA: TGTGCCAGCAGCTTCGACAGAGTTCATCAGCATTTT; size: many; J: TRBJ1-5; V: TRBV6-5; D: .
CDR3: CASSYSPGQGYNSPLHF; DNA: TGTGCCAGCAGTTACTCTCCGGGACAGGGCTACAATTCACCCCTCCACTTT; size: many; J: TRBJ1-6; V: TRBV6-8; D: TRBD1
CDR3: CATQSRGTSNQPQHF; DNA: TGTGCCACCCAAAGCCGAGGGACAAGCAATCAGCCCCAGCATTTT; size: .; J: TRBJ1-5; V: TRBV24-1; D: .
CDR3: CSAIRPTHNREGETQYF; DNA: TGCAGTGCTATCCGACCAACCCATAACAGGGAAGGGGAGACCCAGTACTTC; size: .; J: TRBJ2-5; V: TRBV20-1; D: .
CDR3: CSALGGAAYNEQFF; DNA: TGCAGTGCACTCGGGGGGGCCGCGTACAATGAGCAGTTCTTC; size: .; J: TRBJ2-1; V: TRBV20-1; D: TRBD2
CDR3: CASRRTEFSNQPPHF; DNA: TGTGCCAGCAGACGGACAGAGTTTAGCAATCAGCCCCCGCATTTT; size: many; J: TRBJ1-5; V: TRBV6-2/TRBV6-3; D: .
CDR3: CASSPNTGSEAFF; DNA: TGTGCCAGCAGCCCAAACACAGGTTCTGAAGCTTTCTTT; size: many; J: TRBJ1-1; V: TRBV7-9; D: .
CDR3: CASSQTGQGINEQYF; DNA: TGTGCCAGCTCCCAAACGGGACAGGGTATCAACGAGCAGTACTTC; size: .; J: TRBJ2-7; V: TRBV18; D: TRBD1
CDR3: CASSLDPTAGELFF; DNA: TGTGCCAGCAGCTTAGATCCCACAGCCGGGGAGCTGTTTTTT; size: many; J: TRBJ2-2; V: TRBV11-2; D: .
CDR3: CASSFETGTEQYF; DNA: TGTGCCAGCAGCTTTGAGACAGGGACCGAGCAGTACTTC; size: .; J: TRBJ2-7; V: TRBV7-3; D: TRBD1
CDR3: CASSQDDRGFYGYTF; DNA: TGCGCCAGCAGCCAAGATGACAGGGGATTCTATGGCTACACCTTC; size: .; J: TRBJ1-2; V: TRBV4-3; D: TRBD1
CDR3: CASSFLGGSFSYEQYF; DNA: TGTGCCAGCAGCTTCCTTGGGGGGTCCTTCTCCTACGAGCAGTACTTC; size: few; J: TRBJ2-7; V: TRBV11-2; D: .
CDR3: CASSFPPDRSTEAFF; DNA: TGTGCCAGCAGTTTTCCCCCCGACAGGTCCACTGAAGCTTTCTTT; size: many; J: TRBJ1-1; V: TRBV6-2/TRBV6-3; D: .
CDR3: CAISADREGYGYTF; DNA: TGTGCCATCAGTGCGGACAGGGAGGGCTATGGCTACACCTTC; size: few; J: TRBJ1-2; V: TRBV10-3; D: TRBD1
CDR3: CATSRDLLPTGRDGYTF; DNA: TGTGCCACCAGCAGAGATCTGTTGCCGACAGGACGTGATGGCTACACCTTC; size: .; J: TRBJ1-2; V: TRBV15; D: .
CDR3: CASSPLSRSYGYTF; DNA: TGTGCCAGTAGTCCCTTGTCTCGTTCGTATGGCTACACCTTC; size: many; J: TRBJ1-2; V: TRBV19; D: .